Following are 2 T cell receptor beta chains from one sample sequenced in a study of post-analysis software for immune sequencing data. No antigen has been assigned to these receptors. Libraries were made from TCR beta cDNA, and they carried unique molecular identifiers. MiXCR was run by TCRdb on the PCR reads, yielding one entry per CDR3 protein. In the table there are 800,000 to 950,000 distinct CDR3 sequences, about 53% of which are singletons. Study-wide results and caveats: Controls had lower frequencies than patients of a few TRBV segments, which included TRBV5-6, TRBV5-1 and TRBV20-1.

Specimen: blood. These receptors were taken from a girl aged 5 to 17 with multiple sclerosis.

This sequence joins TRBV12-3 or TRBV12-4 and TRBJ1-2; TRBD1 aligns across 8 bases. Trimming took 10 bases from V and 2 from J; bases not matched to a gene: 12. The CDR3 runs 15 residues. In nucleotides, the CDR3 is TGTGCCACCACGGACAGGGATACTTACAACTATGGCTACACCTTC. Its protein is CATTDRDTYNYGYTF.

This rearrangement joins TRBV11-2 to TRBJ2-1; D uncertain. V was cut by 5 bases and J by 4 bases, with 15 bases left in between. Per germline, CDR1 SGHAT and CDR2 FQNNGV. The CDR3 is made up of 15 amino acids. CDR3 loop: CASSPRTAVYNEQFF. The DNA for the CDR3 is TGTGCCAGCAGCCCGAGGACGGCGGTTTACAATGAGCAGTTCTTC. The entire variable domain, with the rest obtained from reference TRBV11-2 and TRBJ2-1, is as follows: EAGVAQSPRYKIIEKRQSVAFWCNPISGHATLYWYQQILGQGPKLLIQFQNNGVVDDSQLPKDRFSAERLKGVDSTLKIQPAKLEDSAVYLCASSPRTAVYNEQFFGPGTRLTVL.